This TCR beta chain was captured by sequencing in a study of monozygotic twins with inflammatory bowel disease. Overall study results and limits: The co-twins with IBD showed lower TCRbeta diversity (inverse Simpson) than their healthy siblings.

On this clonotype: Its antigen is still unknown.

The CDR3 spans 20 residues. The V gene's germline CDR1 is MDHEN and CDR2 SYDVKM. cDNA synthesis was performed in eight separate reactions for each sample. Nested PCRs (about 15 and 9 cycles, two total) were applied to TCRalpha and TCRbeta cDNA. TCRdb processed the 5' RACE reads again and assigns one entry to each CDR3 protein, with no DNA. The sample totals 150,000 to 200,000 distinct CDR3 sequences. The V and J genes are TRBV28 and TRBJ2-2; TCRdb reports TRBD2, a call that lacks DNA to check it against. Source material: blood. The clonotype comes from a human donor with ulcerative colitis or Crohn's disease, or a healthy co-twin of an affected twin (not recorded which). CDR3 region: CASSLYPTSGRALDTGELFF.